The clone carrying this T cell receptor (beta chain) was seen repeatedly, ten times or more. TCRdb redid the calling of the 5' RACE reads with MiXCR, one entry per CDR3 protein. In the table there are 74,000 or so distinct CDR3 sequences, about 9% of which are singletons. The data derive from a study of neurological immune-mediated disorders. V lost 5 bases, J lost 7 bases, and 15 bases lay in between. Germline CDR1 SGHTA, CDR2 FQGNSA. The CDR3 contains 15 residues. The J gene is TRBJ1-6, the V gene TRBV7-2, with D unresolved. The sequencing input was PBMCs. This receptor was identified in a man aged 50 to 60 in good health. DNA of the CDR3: TGTGCCAGCAGCGTGGATTCCGGGAGAAATTCACCCCTCCACTTT. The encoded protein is CASSVDSGRNSPLHF.